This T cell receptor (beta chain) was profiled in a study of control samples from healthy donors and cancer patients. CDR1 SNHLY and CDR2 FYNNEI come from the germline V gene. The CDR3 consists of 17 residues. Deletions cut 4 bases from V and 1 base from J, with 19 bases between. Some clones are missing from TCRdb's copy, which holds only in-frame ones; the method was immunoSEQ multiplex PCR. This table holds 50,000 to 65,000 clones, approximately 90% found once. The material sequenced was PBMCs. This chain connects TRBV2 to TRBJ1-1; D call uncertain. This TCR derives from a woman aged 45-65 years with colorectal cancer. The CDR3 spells CASSGRSDLLPNTEAFF. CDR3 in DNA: TGTGCCAGCAGTGGTAGGTCCGATCTTCTTCCGAACACTGAAGCTTTCTTT.